This T cell receptor (beta chain) stems from a study of regulatory T cells in long-lasting Graves disease. Study-level findings and limits: There were preferences for TRBV28, TRBJ1-2 and TRBJ2-5 in persistent disease.

iRepertoire HTBI primers and Arm-PCR of CDR3 regions built TCR beta libraries. TCRdb ran MiXCR on the multiplex PCR reads and lists one entry per CDR3 protein. The data hold 500,000 to 800,000 distinct CDR3 sequences, with around 30% observed a single time. Time point of the sample: persistent/refractory GD, antithyroid drugs over 5 years with positive TRAb. PBMCs provided the RNA from which the TCR library was made. Germline CDR1 and CDR2: SGHAT and FQNNGV. The CDR3 has 18 amino acids. This clonotype was observed a few times. Its antigen remains unknown. Its ends do not fully match the called genes, so a read error is possible.

Sequenced material: peripheral blood mononuclear cells (PBMCs), taken when the disease was refractory, from a patient treated with antithyroid drugs. The clonotype originates from a female donor with Graves disease. The J gene is TRBJ2-5, the V gene TRBV11-2; 10 bases map to TRBD2. Here the CDR3 DNA reads TGTACCAGCAGCTTAGTCTTCCAACTAGCGGGGTCGGGTGGGACCCAGTACTTC. This translates into CTSSLVFQLAGSGGTQYF.